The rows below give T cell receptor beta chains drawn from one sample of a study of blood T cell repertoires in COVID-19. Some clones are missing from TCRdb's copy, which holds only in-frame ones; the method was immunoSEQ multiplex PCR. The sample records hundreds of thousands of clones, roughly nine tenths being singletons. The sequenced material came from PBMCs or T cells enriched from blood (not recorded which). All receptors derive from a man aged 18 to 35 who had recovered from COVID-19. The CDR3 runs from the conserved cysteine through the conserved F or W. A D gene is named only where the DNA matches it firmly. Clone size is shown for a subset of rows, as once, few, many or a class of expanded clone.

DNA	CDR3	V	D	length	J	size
TGTGCCAGCAGCTTACGGTCTAGCGGCGACAATGAGCAGTTCTTC	CASSLRSSGDNEQFF	TRBV5-4	TRBD2	15	TRBJ2-1	.
TGTGCCAGCAGCCAAGTACTAGCGGGAGGTGGGAGCACCGGGGAGCTGTTTTTT	CASSQVLAGGGSTGELFF	TRBV4-2	TRBD2	18	TRBJ2-2	once
TGTGCCAGCAGTGTGCACGGGGGGCAGGAGACCCAGTACTTC	CASSVHGGQETQYF	TRBV2	.	14	TRBJ2-5	.
TGTGCCAGTAGTATCCGGCCCTGGGGAGATGAGCAGTTCTTC	CASSIRPWGDEQFF	TRBV19	.	14	TRBJ2-1	.
TGCGCCAGCAGCCGGACTAGCGGGATGGGGACCGGGGAGCTGTTTTTT	CASSRTSGMGTGELFF	TRBV4-1	TRBD2	16	TRBJ2-2	.
TGTGCCAGCTCAGGCAGACAGGGGCAGAACACTGAAGCTTTCTTT	CASSGRQGQNTEAFF	TRBV18	TRBD1	15	TRBJ1-1	.
TGTGCCAGCAGTTCCAGCCTCCGGGACAACGAGCAGTACTTC	CASSSSLRDNEQYF	TRBV11-2	.	14	TRBJ2-7	few
TGTGCCAGCAGCACCCAACCAACAGGGGGTTGCAATCAGCCCCAGCATTTT	CASSTQPTGGCNQPQHF	TRBV21-1	.	17	TRBJ1-5	.
TGTGCCACCGGACAGGGGTGGACAGATACGCAGTATTTT	CATGQGWTDTQYF	TRBV24-1	TRBD1	13	TRBJ2-3	once
TGTGCCTCCCGACTCGGAGGGTATAATTCACCCCTCCACTTT	CASRLGGYNSPLHF	TRBV30	.	14	TRBJ1-6	.
TGTGCCACCAGTGATCCTAAACAGGGATCAGTCCTTTATGGCTACACCTTC	CATSDPKQGSVLYGYTF	TRBV24-1	.	17	TRBJ1-2	.
TGTGCCAGCAGCTTTTCCAGGGGTGGGAACACTGAAGCTTTCTTT	CASSFSRGGNTEAFF	TRBV7-8	.	15	TRBJ1-1	.
TGCGCCAGCAGCACCCGGGGCGGGGAGCTGTTTTTT	CASSTRGGELFF	TRBV5-1	.	12	TRBJ2-2	.
TGTGCCAGCAGCCCCCGGGACAGGCCTTCACCCCTCCACTTT	CASSPRDRPSPLHF	TRBV21-1	.	14	TRBJ1-6	.
TGTGCCAGCAGTTTTCCCCAGGGGGCTGGGAACACTGAAGCTTTCTTT	CASSFPQGAGNTEAFF	TRBV27	TRBD1	16	TRBJ1-1	.
TGCGCCAGCAGCCAAGTCCGAGGGGGGGGCGGAATAAAAAACATTCAGTACTTC	CASSQVRGGGGIKNIQYF	TRBV4-3	.	18	TRBJ2-4	.
TGTGCCAGCAGTCTGGGACAGTTTCAAGCTTTCTTT	CASSLGQFQAFF	TRBV12-3/TRBV12-4	TRBD1	12	TRBJ1-1	.
TGTGCCAGTAGTATAGAAGACAACCCGCTTGATGGCTACACCTTC	CASSIEDNPLDGYTF	TRBV19	.	15	TRBJ1-2	.
TGTGCCAGCAGCCTAGGACAGGGTAACCGGGATACGCAGTATTTT	CASSLGQGNRDTQYF	TRBV9	TRBD1	15	TRBJ2-3	.
TGTGCCAGCAGCGCGACAGCGAAACATCAGCCCCAGCATTTT	CASSATAKHQPQHF	TRBV9	.	14	TRBJ1-5	once
TGCGCCAGCAGCAAACAGCGGGGGGGCCATTTCGGCACAGATACGCAGTATTTT	CASSKQRGGHFGTDTQYF	TRBV5-1	TRBD2	18	TRBJ2-3	.
TGTGCCAGCAGTGACCGGCGGGACGTTACCTACAATGAGCAGTTCTTC	CASSDRRDVTYNEQFF	TRBV6-1	.	16	TRBJ2-1	.
TGCAGCGTCCAACCAGCGGAGGCAAATGAAAAACTGTTTTTT	CSVQPAEANEKLFF	TRBV29-1	.	14	TRBJ1-4	once
TGTGCCTGGAGTGTATGGGAGAGTAATGAAAAACTGTTTTTT	CAWSVWESNEKLFF	TRBV30	.	14	TRBJ1-4	.
TGTGCCTGGAGTGTACGGCGGTTGGAGACCCAGTACTTC	CAWSVRRLETQYF	TRBV30	.	13	TRBJ2-5	.
TGCAGCGTTAGGACAGGGGCAGATACGCAGTATTTT	CSVRTGADTQYF	TRBV29-1	TRBD1	12	TRBJ2-3	.
TGTGCCAGTAGTTCTGGACAGGGAGGCTACGAGCAGTACTTC	CASSSGQGGYEQYF	TRBV19	TRBD1	14	TRBJ2-7	.
TGTGCCAGCAGCCGACTGGACACCTTGAACACTGAAGCTTTCTTT	CASSRLDTLNTEAFF	TRBV3-1/TRBV3-2	.	15	TRBJ1-1	.
TGTGCCAGCAGCGCCTCGGGTCGCCAAGAAAAACTGTTTTTT	CASSASGRQEKLFF	TRBV9	.	14	TRBJ1-4	.